This T cell receptor beta chain was obtained from a study of shared clonotypes between healthy human individuals. About the study: CD4 naive and CD4 memory each took three plates per donor, while CD8 naive took two and CD8 memory one.

A remark on this clone: Its antigen is unidentified.

The study, taken as a whole, reports: Incomplete sequencing of sorted subsets was indicated by rarefaction despite large depth.

Each cell subset's genomic DNA was divided evenly among several immunoSEQ plates. Using immunoSEQ multiplex PCR, the repertoire was profiled, and TCRdb retains in-frame clones only, with some absent. The sample contains some 2,500,000 clones, approximately 94% of which appear only once. This TCR came from a man between 18 and 29 years old in good health. Some clones in this sample may be carry-over from other donors' samples. Sequenced input: naive CD4+ T cells from PBMCs. Subset described: CD45RA+ positively selected.

This chain's CDR3 is CASSFTGVSGRAFTYEQYF. The CDR3 nucleotides are TGTGCCAGCAGCTTTACTGGTGTCAGCGGGAGGGCCTTCACCTACGAGCAGTACTTC. The chain uses TRBV5-5 and TRBJ2-7; 10 bases are a match to TRBD2. This CDR3 spans 19 amino acids. With V trimmed by 2 bases and J by 2 bases, 16 bases remained unmatched. Germline V lookup: CDR1 SGHKS, CDR2 YYEKEE (reference sequence).